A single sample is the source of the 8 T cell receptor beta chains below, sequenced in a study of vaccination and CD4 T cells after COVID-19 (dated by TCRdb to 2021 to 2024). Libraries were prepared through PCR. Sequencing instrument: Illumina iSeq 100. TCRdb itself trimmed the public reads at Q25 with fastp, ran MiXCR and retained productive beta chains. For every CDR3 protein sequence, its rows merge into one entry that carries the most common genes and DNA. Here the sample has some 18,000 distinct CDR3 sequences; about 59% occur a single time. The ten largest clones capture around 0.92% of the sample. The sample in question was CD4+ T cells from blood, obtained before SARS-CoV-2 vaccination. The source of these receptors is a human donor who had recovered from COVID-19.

The CDR3 DNA reads as TGTGCCAGCTCACCACCTGACCAGCCCCAGCATTTT. Its translation: CASSPPDQPQHF. V and J are TRBV18 and TRBJ1-5; D unclear. CDR1 is KGHSH, CDR2 LQKENI, per germline. The V end lost 0 bases, the J end lost 7 bases, and 4 bases lay between the germline ends. This CDR3 contains 12 residues.

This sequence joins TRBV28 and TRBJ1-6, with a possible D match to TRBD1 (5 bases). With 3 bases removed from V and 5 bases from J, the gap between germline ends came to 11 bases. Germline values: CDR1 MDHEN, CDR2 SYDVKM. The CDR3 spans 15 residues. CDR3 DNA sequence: TGTGCCAGCAGTTTTCAGGGAATTAATAATTCACCCCTCCACTTT. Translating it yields CASSFQGINNSPLHF.

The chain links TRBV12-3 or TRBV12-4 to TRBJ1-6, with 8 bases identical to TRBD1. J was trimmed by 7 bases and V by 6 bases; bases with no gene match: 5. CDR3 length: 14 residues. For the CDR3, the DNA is TGTGCCAGCAGCCCCCGACAGGGGAATTCACCCCTCCACTTT. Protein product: CASSPRQGNSPLHF.

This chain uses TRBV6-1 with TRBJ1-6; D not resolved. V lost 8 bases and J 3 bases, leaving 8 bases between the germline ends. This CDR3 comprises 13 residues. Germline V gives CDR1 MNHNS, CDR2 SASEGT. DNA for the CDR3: TGTGCCAGCGTGGGGTTCTATAATTCACCCCTCCACTTT. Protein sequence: CASVGFYNSPLHF.

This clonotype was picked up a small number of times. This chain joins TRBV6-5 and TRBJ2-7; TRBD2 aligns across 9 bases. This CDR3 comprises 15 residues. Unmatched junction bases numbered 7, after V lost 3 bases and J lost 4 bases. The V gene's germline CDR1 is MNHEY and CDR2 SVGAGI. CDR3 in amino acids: CASSYGMLAGYEQYF. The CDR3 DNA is TGTGCCAGCAGTTATGGGATGCTAGCGGGATACGAGCAGTACTTC.

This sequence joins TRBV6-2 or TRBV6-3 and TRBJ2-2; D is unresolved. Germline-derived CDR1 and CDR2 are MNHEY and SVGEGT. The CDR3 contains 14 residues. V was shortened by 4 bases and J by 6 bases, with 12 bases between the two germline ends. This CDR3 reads CASSSFGAAGELFF. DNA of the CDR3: TGTGCCAGCAGTTCTTTTGGAGCTGCCGGGGAGCTGTTTTTT.

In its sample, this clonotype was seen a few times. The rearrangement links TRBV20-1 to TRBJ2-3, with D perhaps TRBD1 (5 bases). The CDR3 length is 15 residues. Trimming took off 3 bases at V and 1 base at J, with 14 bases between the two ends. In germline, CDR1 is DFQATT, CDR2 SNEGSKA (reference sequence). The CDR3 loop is CSASRQGMGTDTQYF. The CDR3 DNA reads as TGCAGTGCTAGTCGGCAGGGTATGGGCACAGATACGCAGTATTTT.

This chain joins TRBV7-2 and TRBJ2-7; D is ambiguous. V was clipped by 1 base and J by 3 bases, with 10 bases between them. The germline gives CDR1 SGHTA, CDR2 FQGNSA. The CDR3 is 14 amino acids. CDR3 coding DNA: TGTGCCAGCAGCTTAGACTCGTTAAGCTACGAGCAGTACTTC. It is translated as CASSLDSLSYEQYF.